One sample yielded the 11 T cell receptor beta chains listed below, sequenced in a study of blood T cell repertoires in COVID-19. Clones were sequenced by immunoSEQ multiplex PCR, and TCRdb holds only the in-frame ones, with some missing. This table holds around 100,000 clones, about 80% found once. The sample comprised peripheral blood. Receptor source: a human donor in a cohort sampled during active COVID-19.

The chain links TRBV28 to TRBJ1-5; tentatively, D is TRBD1 (5 bases). This CDR3 comprises 15 residues. Germline lookup yields CDR1 MDHEN and CDR2 SYDVKM. Trimming left V 4 bases short and J 9 bases short, with 19 bases between. CDR3 sequence (DNA): TGTGCCAGCAGTTGGCTCTCGACAGTGGTGAGGCCCCAGCATTTT. Translation: CASSWLSTVVRPQHF.

The gene calls are TRBV10-1 and TRBJ2-1; 11 bases fit TRBD2. V lost 8 bases, J lost 6 bases, and 6 bases stayed unmatched. In germline, CDR1 is WNHNN, CDR2 SYGVQD (reference sequence). The CDR3 is 14 residues long. The CDR3 protein is CASDWLAGGNEQFF. CDR3 nucleotide sequence: TGCGCCAGCGATTGGCTAGCGGGAGGCAATGAGCAGTTCTTC.

The chain joins TRBV18 to TRBJ1-5; 9 bases are a match to TRBD1. Germline CDR1 reads KGHSH; CDR2 reads LQKENI. V gave up 6 bases and J gave up 5 bases; unmatched junction bases: 8. CDR3 size: 15 residues. CDR3 sequence: CASSPRTGVDQPQHF. CDR3 nucleotides: TGTGCCAGCTCCCCCAGGACAGGGGTGGATCAGCCCCAGCATTTT. Full variable domain (rest looked up from reference TRBV18 and TRBJ1-5): NAGVMQNPRHLVRRRGQEARLRCSPMKGHSHVYWYRQLPEEGLKFMVYLQKENIIDESGMPKERFSAEFPKEGPSILRIQQVVRGDSAAYFCASSPRTGVDQPQHFGDGTRLSIL.

There are many counts of this clone. An end of the junction differs from the germline gene, which may be a read error. V usage is TRBV6-5 and J usage is TRBJ2-5; a weak D match, TRBD1 (6 bases). The CDR3 spans 16 residues. CDR1 and CDR2 (germline): MNHEY, SVGAGI. The CDR3 sequence is CASSSTDRTPQQTQYF. The CDR3 DNA is TGTGCCAGCAGTTCGACTGACAGGACCCCCCAACAGACCCAGTACTTC.

The chain uses TRBV6-5 and TRBJ1-1; D is uncertain. Germline values: CDR1 MNHEY, CDR2 SVGAGI. The V gene lost 5 bases and the J gene lost 0 bases, with 4 bases spanning the gap. The CDR3 spans 12 residues. The CDR3 spells CASSTVNTEAFF. In DNA form, the CDR3 reads TGTGCCAGCAGTACGGTGAACACTGAAGCTTTCTTT.

The chain combines TRBV19 with TRBJ1-4; 7 bases match TRBD1. The CDR3 runs 16 residues. Germline values: CDR1 LNHDA, CDR2 SQIVND (reference sequence). The V gene end was trimmed by 4 bases and the J gene end by 3 bases; junction bases not matched to a gene: 8. CDR3 residues: CASSTGGRAANEKLFF. In DNA form, the CDR3 reads TGTGCCAGTAGTACAGGGGGTCGGGCAGCTAATGAAAAACTGTTTTTT.

This chain joins TRBV7-9 and TRBJ2-2; maybe TRBD2 (6 bases). The CDR3 has 18 residues. Looked up from germline, CDR1 is SEHNR and CDR2 is FQNEAQ (reference sequence). V was shortened by 1 base and J by 0 bases, with 15 bases between the two germline ends. This CDR3 is CASSLGLGGVANTGELFF. The CDR3 DNA reads as TGTGCCAGCAGCTTAGGCCTGGGGGGAGTAGCGAACACCGGGGAGCTGTTTTTT.

J is TRBJ2-7 and V is TRBV7-2; D possibly corresponds to TRBD2 (6 bases). Germline V gene sequence: CDR1 SGHTA, CDR2 FQGNSA. This CDR3 comprises 9 residues. With 8 bases removed from V and 7 bases from J, the gap between germline ends came to 6 bases. CDR3 DNA sequence: TGTGCCAGCGGGGGGGAGCAGTACTTC. Its protein is CASGGEQYF. Filled out from reference TRBV7-2 and TRBJ2-7, the complete variable domain reads GAGVSQSPSNKVTEKGKDVELRCDPISGHTALYWYRQSLGQGLEFLIYFQGNSAPDKSGLPSDRFSAERTGGSVSTLTIQRTQQEDSAVYLCASGGEQYFGPGTRLTVT.

The chain combines TRBV5-6 with TRBJ1-3; D gene unclear. The V gene's germline CDR1 is SGHDT and CDR2 YYEEEE. The CDR3 runs 15 residues. The V end lost 2 bases, the J end lost 0 bases, and 9 bases lay between the germline ends. The CDR3 loop is CASSLFGASGNTIYF. In nucleotides, the CDR3 is TGTGCCAGCAGCTTATTCGGTGCCTCTGGAAACACCATATATTTT.

This clone was found a few times. This chain uses TRBV7-8 with TRBJ1-2; 9 nucleotides agree with TRBD1. The V gene end was trimmed by 1 base and the J gene end by 7 bases; junction bases not matched to a gene: 1. CDR1 is SGHVS and CDR2 is FQNEAQ in the germline V gene. The CDR3 spans 13 residues. Here the CDR3 reads CASSLDRGLGYTF. Here the CDR3 DNA reads TGTGCCAGCAGCTTAGACAGGGGGCTTGGCTACACCTTC.

The J gene is TRBJ2-1, the V gene TRBV6-6; 9 positions agree with TRBD1. V lost 4 bases and J lost 7; bases outside the gene matches: 5. The germline gives CDR1 MNHNY, CDR2 SVGAGI (reference sequence). The CDR3 extends over 14 amino acids. The CDR3 region has the DNA TGTGCCAGCAGTTTACAGGGGGCTGGGAATGAGCAGTTCTTC. Protein product: CASSLQGAGNEQFF.